Following are 26 T cell receptor beta chains from one sample sequenced in a study of blood T cells in healthy people across ages. It was with a sample-barcoded 5' primer and a J-beta primer mix that a second PCR of about 6 to 12 cycles was run. TCRdb passed the 5' RACE reads through MiXCR, listing each CDR3 protein once. Of some 640,000 distinct CDR3 sequences in the sample, approximately 30% were seen once. The sample comprised blood. Receptors were obtained from a woman older than 75 in good health.

This clonotype was counted ten times or more. The chain joins TRBV14 to TRBJ1-2; 10 positions agree with TRBD1. Germline assignment: CDR1 SGHDN and CDR2 FVKESK. The CDR3 has 14 residues. V dropped 8 bases and J dropped 2; count of bases not matched to a gene: 5. CDR3 protein: CASRRTGGNYGYTF. The CDR3 DNA reads as TGTGCCAGCCGACGGACAGGGGGAAACTATGGCTACACCTTC.

Of note for this clonotype: This may arise from a read error, as a much more abundant clone is one base away. This chain uses TRBV11-2 with TRBJ2-5; TRBD2 agrees at 13 bases. With V trimmed by 5 bases and J by 11 bases, 11 bases remained unmatched. Germline V gene sequence: CDR1 SGHAT, CDR2 FQNNGV. The CDR3 is 15 residues long. The CDR3 region has the DNA TGTGCCAGCAGCAAACTAGCGGGGGGGCCGTATGAGCAGTACTTC. Translated, it gives CASSKLAGGPYEQYF. Variable domain in full (rest from reference TRBV11-2 and TRBJ2-5): EAGVAQSPRYKIIEKRQSVAFWCNPISGHATLYWYQQILGQGPKLLIQFQNNGVVDDSQLPKDRFSAERLKGVDSTLKIQPAKLEDSAVYLCASSKLAGGPYEQYFGPGTRLLVL.

This rearrangement joins TRBV20-1 to TRBJ1-1; the D gene is possibly TRBD1 (6 bases). This CDR3 is 13 amino acids long. V was clipped by 3 bases and J by 3 bases, with 11 bases between them. CDR1 and CDR2 (germline): DFQATT, SNEGSKA (reference sequence). This CDR3 reads CSARRGGDTEAFF. In DNA form, the CDR3 reads TGCAGTGCTAGGAGGGGGGGGGACACTGAAGCTTTCTTT.

The chain joins TRBV5-6 to TRBJ2-3, with D possibly matching TRBD1 (5 bases). This CDR3 region has 15 residues. From germline, CDR1 is SGHDT and CDR2 YYEEEE. V shed 6 bases and J shed 0 bases, with 14 bases lying between them. CDR3: CASTGQGLSTDTQYF. CDR3 coding DNA: TGTGCCAGCACCGGGCAGGGTCTTAGCACAGATACGCAGTATTTT.

This clonotype was seen ten or more times. The chain links TRBV7-2 to TRBJ2-1; no clear D gene. CDR3 length: 12 amino acids. Trimming removed 6 bases at V and 5 bases at J, with 8 bases between. The germline V gene encodes CDR1 SGHTA and CDR2 FQGNSA. CDR3 bases: TGTGCCAGCAGTCAGCGAAACAATGAGCAGTTCTTC. Amino acid sequence: CASSQRNNEQFF.

This clonotype was seen at least ten times. The CDR3 sequence: CSAGHREGYYNEQFF. DNA of the CDR3: TGCAGTGCTGGCCACAGGGAAGGGTACTACAATGAGCAGTTCTTC. This chain connects TRBV20-1 to TRBJ2-1; perhaps TRBD1 as D (6 bases). The CDR3 runs 15 residues. Per germline, CDR1 DFQATT and CDR2 SNEGSKA (reference sequence). Trimming cost V 5 bases and J 3 bases, with 17 bases left between them.

This clonotype came up many times. The rearrangement joins TRBV6-2 or TRBV6-3 to TRBJ2-5; 9 nucleotides line up with TRBD2. The CDR3 is 19 amino acids. Trimming cost V 4 bases and J 5 bases; bases outside gene matches: 20. CDR1 is MNHEY, CDR2 SVGEGT, per germline. In DNA form, the CDR3 reads TGTGCCAGCAGTTCCCTCTATGGACTGGCGGGGGGGCCGTTGGAGACCCAGTACTTC. Protein sequence: CASSSLYGLAGGPLETQYF.

To note about this clonotype: A much larger clonotype is one base distant, so this may be a read error. This chain uses TRBV5-1 with TRBJ1-1; maybe TRBD1 (5 bases). The CDR3 totals 16 residues. CDR1 SGHRS and CDR2 YFSETQ come from the germline V gene. The CDR3 DNA follows: TGCGCCAGCAGCTCACCGACGGGACGCCGGAACGCTGAAGCTTTCTTT. Encoded protein: CASSSPTGRRNAEAFF. Complete variable domain (other parts from reference TRBV5-1 and TRBJ1-1): KAGVTQTPRYLIKTRGQQVTLSCSPISGHRSVSWYQQTPGQGLQFLFEYFSETQRNKGNFPGRFSGRQFSNSRSEMNVSTLELGDSALYLCASSSPTGRRNAEAFFGQGTRLTVV.

This clonotype was observed at least ten times. The rearrangement uses TRBV4-3 and TRBJ2-6; perhaps TRBD2 as D (6 bases). This CDR3 region has 17 residues. Germline CDR1 and CDR2: LGHNA and YSLEER. Trimming removed 0 bases at V and 0 bases at J, with 9 bases between. The CDR3 nucleotides are TGCGCCAGCAGCCAAGATATCGGGAGCTCTGGGGCCAACGTCCTGACTTTC. Its translation: CASSQDIGSSGANVLTF.

The rearrangement uses TRBV20-1 and TRBJ2-7; no clear D. V lost 5 bases and J 12 bases, leaving 17 bases between the germline ends. Germline CDR1 is DFQATT and CDR2 is SNEGSKA (reference sequence). This CDR3 comprises 11 residues. CDR3 sequence (DNA): TGCAGTGCTTGGAGTCCGAGCTACGGGTACTTC. It encodes CSAWSPSYGYF.

In its sample, this clonotype was seen many times. The chain uses TRBV10-3 and TRBJ1-3, with D hard to call. CDR1 and CDR2 from the germline V gene are ENHRY and SYGVKD. Trimming cost V 6 bases and J 0 bases, with 15 bases left between them. The CDR3 has 16 amino acids. The CDR3 here is CAIRPSPGNSGNTIYF. The CDR3 DNA reads TGTGCCATCAGGCCCTCACCAGGCAACTCTGGAAACACCATATATTTT.

Comment on this clonotype: A clone one base away is much larger, so this may be a read error. The CDR3 end shows no conserved phenylalanine or tryptophan, and so a read error is likely. The rearrangement uses TRBV6-5 and TRBJ2-6; D not certain. The CDR3 contains 14 residues. Germline V gives CDR1 MNHEY, CDR2 SVGAGI. Trimming cost V 4 bases and J 1 base, with 5 bases left between them. As DNA, the CDR3 is TGTGCCAGCAGTTCTGAGTCTGGGGCCAACGTCCTGACTCTC. Amino acids: CASSSESGANVLTL.

CDR3 loop: CSAARGSVQGLYEQYF. The CDR3 DNA reads as TGCAGTGCTGCACGTGGGTCGGTCCAGGGGCTATACGAGCAGTACTTC. V is TRBV20-1 and J is TRBJ2-7; D is perhaps TRBD1 (6 bases). The CDR3 runs 16 residues. Germline-derived CDR1 and CDR2 are DFQATT and SNEGSKA (reference sequence). The germline V and J ends were trimmed by 5 bases and 4 bases, with 24 bases remaining between them.

With respect to this clonotype: At one boundary the junction diverges from the germline segment, which might be a read error. The genes are TRBV15 and TRBJ1-4; D gene uncertain. The CDR3 is 15 amino acids. In germline, CDR1 is LNHNV, CDR2 YYDKDF (reference sequence). The CDR3 spells CATSRERGAGEKRFF. The CDR3 DNA reads as TGTGCCACCAGCAGAGAACGAGGCGCAGGTGAAAAACGGTTTTTT.

V gene TRBV18 combines with J gene TRBJ2-5; D is unresolved. This CDR3 is 13 amino acids long. The V gene's germline CDR1 is KGHSH and CDR2 LQKENI. V lost 3 bases to trimming and J lost 11 bases, with 16 bases between them. The CDR3 coding sequence is TGTGCCAGCTCACCGGGATCCGACGGTGAGCAGTACTTC. It yields the protein CASSPGSDGEQYF.

This clonotype was observed many times. This chain connects TRBV6-1 to TRBJ2-1, with 7 bases fitting TRBD1. In germline, CDR1 is MNHNS, CDR2 SASEGT. With V trimmed by 6 bases and J by 0 bases, 5 bases remained unmatched. The CDR3 has 15 amino acids. CDR3 protein: CASSSDRSSYNEQFF. As DNA, the CDR3 is TGTGCCAGCAGCTCGGACAGGAGCTCCTACAATGAGCAGTTCTTC.

There are many counts of this clonotype. This chain uses TRBV13 with TRBJ2-6; D gene ambiguous. The CDR3 length is 15 residues. Trimming removed 5 bases at V and 0 bases at J, with 8 bases between. CDR1 PRHDT and CDR2 FYEKMQ come from the germline V gene (reference sequence). CDR3 residues: CASSIRISGANVLTF. The CDR3, as DNA: TGTGCCAGCAGCATCAGGATCTCTGGGGCCAACGTCCTGACTTTC.

This clonotype came up many times. This may come from a read error, since a much larger clone is one base off. This chain joins TRBV24-1 and TRBJ2-7; 8 bases agree with TRBD1. Germline loops: CDR1 KGHDR, CDR2 SFDVKD. This CDR3 has 14 residues. The CDR3 spells CATSEPDRAYEQYF. CDR3 coding DNA: TGTGCCACCAGTGAGCCGGACAGGGCCTATGAGCAGTACTTC.

In its sample, this clonotype was seen a few times. The V and J genes are TRBV11-2 and TRBJ1-1; D is unclear. V lost 2 bases and J 0 bases, leaving 10 bases between the germline ends. The CDR3 is 15 amino acids. Germline V CDR1 and CDR2: SGHAT, FQNNGV. The CDR3 here is CASSLSRAVNTEAFF. CDR3 nucleotides: TGTGCCAGCAGCTTATCCCGGGCAGTGAACACTGAAGCTTTCTTT.

This clonotype has ten or more counts. The chain joins TRBV20-1 to TRBJ2-7, with D perhaps TRBD1 or TRBD2 (6 bases each). V was clipped by 5 bases and J by 2 bases, with 13 bases between them. CDR1 DFQATT and CDR2 SNEGSKA come from the germline V gene (reference sequence). There are 13 residues in the CDR3. CDR3 region: CSASKGGTYEQYF. CDR3 nucleotides: TGCAGTGCTTCAAAGGGGGGCACCTACGAGCAGTACTTC.

Ten or more counts support this clonotype. The chain links TRBV5-1 to TRBJ1-2; D is perhaps TRBD1 (6 bases). Germline loops: CDR1 SGHRS, CDR2 YFSETQ. This CDR3 is built from 15 residues. V lost 2 bases to trimming and J lost 4 bases, with 15 bases between them. As DNA, the CDR3 is TGCGCCAGCAGCTTCGAAATCCGGGACACCTATGGCTACACCTTC. Its translation: CASSFEIRDTYGYTF.

The chain carries TRBV19 and TRBJ2-7, with 7 bases that match TRBD1. The junction had 4 bases not matched to a gene; V was cut back by 5 bases and J by 3 bases. CDR3 size: 13 residues. Germline V lookup: CDR1 LNHDA, CDR2 SQIVND (reference sequence). The CDR3 DNA reads TGTGCCAGTAGTTTCAGGGGGTTCTACGAGCAGTACTTC. Its translation is CASSFRGFYEQYF.

This clonotype has ten or more counts. The chain uses TRBV12-3 or TRBV12-4 and TRBJ1-2; D call uncertain. Trimming cost V 7 bases and J 3 bases, with 15 bases left between them. The CDR3 runs 14 residues. CDR3 loop: CASTPQRVDYGYTF. In DNA, the CDR3 is TGTGCCAGCACCCCCCAGAGAGTGGACTATGGCTACACCTTC.

The chain's CDR3 is CASSLRGGEETQFF. In DNA form, the CDR3 reads TGCGCCAGCAGCCTACGAGGAGGCGAAGAGACCCAGTTCTTC. V gene TRBV5-1 combines with J gene TRBJ2-5; a weak D match, TRBD2 (5 bases). The J call could be wrong; TRBJ2-1 is a better fit for the DNA end. The CDR3 is made up of 14 amino acids. Germline CDR1 is SGHRS and CDR2 is YFSETQ.

This clonotype showed up many times. The V call is TRBV5-1, the J call TRBJ2-5; 12 bases map to TRBD2. The CDR3 runs 18 residues. The trim removed 4 bases at V and 3 bases at J, leaving 13 bases unmatched. Germline-derived CDR1 and CDR2 are SGHRS and YFSETQ. CDR3 nucleotides: TGCGCCAGCAGCGGACGACTAGCGGGGGCCTCCCAGAAAGAGACCCAGTACTTC. Encoded protein: CASSGRLAGASQKETQYF.

As to this clonotype: This clone may be a read error of a much larger clone one base away. V usage is TRBV6-2 or TRBV6-3 and J usage is TRBJ2-7; 9 bases are a match to TRBD2. This CDR3 contains 18 residues. V lost 6 bases to trimming and J lost 7 bases; unmatched junction nucleotides: 22. The V gene's germline CDR1 is MNHEY and CDR2 SVGEGT. CDR3 loop: CASRRSWALLAGTSEQYF. In nucleotides, the CDR3 is TGTGCCAGCAGACGATCATGGGCCTTACTAGCGGGTACATCAGAGCAGTACTTC.